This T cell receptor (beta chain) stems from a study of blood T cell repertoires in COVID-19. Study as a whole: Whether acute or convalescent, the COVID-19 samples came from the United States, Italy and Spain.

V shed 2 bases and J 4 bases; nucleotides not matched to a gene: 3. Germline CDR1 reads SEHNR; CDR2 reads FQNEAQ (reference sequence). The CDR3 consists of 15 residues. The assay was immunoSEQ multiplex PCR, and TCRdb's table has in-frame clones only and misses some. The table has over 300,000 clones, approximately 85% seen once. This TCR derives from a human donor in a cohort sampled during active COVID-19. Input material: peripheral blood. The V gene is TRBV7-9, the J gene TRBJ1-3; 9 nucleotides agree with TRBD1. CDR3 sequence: CASSLNRGLGNTIYF. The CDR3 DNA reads TGTGCCAGCAGCTTAAACAGGGGGCTAGGAAACACCATATATTTT.